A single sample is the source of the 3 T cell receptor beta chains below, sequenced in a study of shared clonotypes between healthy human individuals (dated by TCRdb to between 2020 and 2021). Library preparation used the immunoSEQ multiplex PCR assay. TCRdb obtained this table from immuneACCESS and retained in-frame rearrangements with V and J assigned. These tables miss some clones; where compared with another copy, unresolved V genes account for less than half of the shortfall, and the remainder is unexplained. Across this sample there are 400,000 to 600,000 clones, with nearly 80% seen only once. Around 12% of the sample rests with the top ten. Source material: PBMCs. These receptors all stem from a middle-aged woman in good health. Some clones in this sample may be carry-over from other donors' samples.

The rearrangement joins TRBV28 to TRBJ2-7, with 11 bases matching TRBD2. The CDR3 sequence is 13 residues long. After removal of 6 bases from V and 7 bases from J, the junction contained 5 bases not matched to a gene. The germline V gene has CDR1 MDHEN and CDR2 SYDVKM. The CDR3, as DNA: TGTGCCAGCAGGACCGGGACTAGCGGTGAGCAGTACTTC. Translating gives CASRTGTSGEQYF.

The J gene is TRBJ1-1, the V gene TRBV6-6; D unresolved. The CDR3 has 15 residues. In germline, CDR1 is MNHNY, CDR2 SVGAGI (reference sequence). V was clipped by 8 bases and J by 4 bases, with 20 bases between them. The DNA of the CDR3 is TGTGCCAGCCATCGGGGTTTGATGTTCTTCACTGAAGCTTTCTTT. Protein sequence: CASHRGLMFFTEAFF.

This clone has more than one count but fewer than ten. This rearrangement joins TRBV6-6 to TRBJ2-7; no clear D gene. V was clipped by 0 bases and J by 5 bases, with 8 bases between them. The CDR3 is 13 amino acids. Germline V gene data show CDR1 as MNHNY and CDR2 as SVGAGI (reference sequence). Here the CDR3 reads CASSYSQWDEQYF. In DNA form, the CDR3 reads TGTGCCAGCAGTTACTCTCAGTGGGACGAGCAGTACTTC.